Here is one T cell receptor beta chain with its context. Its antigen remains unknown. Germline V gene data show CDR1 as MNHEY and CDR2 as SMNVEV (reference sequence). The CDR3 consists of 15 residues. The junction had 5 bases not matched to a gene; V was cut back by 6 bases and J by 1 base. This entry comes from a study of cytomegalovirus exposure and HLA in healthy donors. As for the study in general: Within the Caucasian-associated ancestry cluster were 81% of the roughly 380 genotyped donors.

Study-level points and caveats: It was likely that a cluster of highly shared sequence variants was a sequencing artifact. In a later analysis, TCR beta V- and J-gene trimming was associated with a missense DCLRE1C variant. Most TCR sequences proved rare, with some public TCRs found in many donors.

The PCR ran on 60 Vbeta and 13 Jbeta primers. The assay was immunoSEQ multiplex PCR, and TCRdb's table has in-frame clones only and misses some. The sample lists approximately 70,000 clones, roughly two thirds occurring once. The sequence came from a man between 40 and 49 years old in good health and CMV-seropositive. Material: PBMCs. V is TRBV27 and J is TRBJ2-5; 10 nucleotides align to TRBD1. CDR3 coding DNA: TGTGCCAGCAGGGCCAGACAGGGGGCCCAAGAGACCCAGTACTTC. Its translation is CASRARQGAQETQYF.